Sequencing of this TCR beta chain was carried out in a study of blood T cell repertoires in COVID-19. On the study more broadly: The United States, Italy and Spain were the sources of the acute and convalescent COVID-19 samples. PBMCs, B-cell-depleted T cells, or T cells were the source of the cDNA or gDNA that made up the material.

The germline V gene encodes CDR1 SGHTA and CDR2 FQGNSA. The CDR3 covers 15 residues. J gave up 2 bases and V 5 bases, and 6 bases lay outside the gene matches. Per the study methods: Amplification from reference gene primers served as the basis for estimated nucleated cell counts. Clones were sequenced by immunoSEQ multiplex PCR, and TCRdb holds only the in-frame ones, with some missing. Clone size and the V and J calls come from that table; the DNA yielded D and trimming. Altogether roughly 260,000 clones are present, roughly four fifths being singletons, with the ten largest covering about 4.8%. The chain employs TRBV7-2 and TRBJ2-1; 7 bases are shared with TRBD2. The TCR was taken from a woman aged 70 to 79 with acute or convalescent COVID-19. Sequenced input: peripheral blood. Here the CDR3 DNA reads TGTGCCAGCAGCAACGGGGGGTCAACCTACAATGAGCAGTTCTTC. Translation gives CASSNGGSTYNEQFF.